This TCR beta chain was sequenced during a study of neurological immune-mediated disorders. For the sorted libraries, 1 million CD4+ or CD8+ T cells were used. The authors obtained over 180 million TCR-beta sequences from 15-18 subjects per sequencing run. TCRdb reprocessed the 5' RACE reads with MiXCR, giving one entry per CDR3 protein. The sample shows tens of thousands of distinct CDR3 sequences, about 6.2% of them seen only once. Germline CDR1 is SGDLS and CDR2 is YYNGEE. Germline trimming cut 2 bases from V and 6 bases from J; bases unmatched to any gene: 8. This CDR3 has 15 amino acids. Study observations and caveats: Falling below healthy controls, multiple sclerosis showed the least TCR clonal expansion, while HTLV-1-associated myelopathy showed the most.

By proportion, this clonotype is medium-sized (0.01 to 0.1%). Its antigen is unknown. The chain couples TRBV9 to TRBJ2-1, with 7 bases aligning to TRBD2. The sequence was collected from a man aged 18 to 29 in good health. Sequenced input: CD8+ T cells from blood. CDR3: CASSVWGGGGNEQFF. Here the CDR3 DNA reads TGTGCCAGCAGCGTGTGGGGGGGAGGAGGCAATGAGCAGTTCTTC.